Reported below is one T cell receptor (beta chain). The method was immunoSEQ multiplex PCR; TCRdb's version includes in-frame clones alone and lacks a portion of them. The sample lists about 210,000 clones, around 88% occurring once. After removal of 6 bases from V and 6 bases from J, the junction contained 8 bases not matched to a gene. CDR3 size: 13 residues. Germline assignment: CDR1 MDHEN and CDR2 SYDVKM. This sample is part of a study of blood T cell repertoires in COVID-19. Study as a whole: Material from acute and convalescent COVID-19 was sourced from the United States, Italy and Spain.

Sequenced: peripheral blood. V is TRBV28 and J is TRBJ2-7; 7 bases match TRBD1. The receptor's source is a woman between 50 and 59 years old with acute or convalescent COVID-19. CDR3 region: CASRDTGVSEQYF. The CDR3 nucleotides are TGTGCCAGCAGGGATACAGGGGTCTCCGAGCAGTACTTC.